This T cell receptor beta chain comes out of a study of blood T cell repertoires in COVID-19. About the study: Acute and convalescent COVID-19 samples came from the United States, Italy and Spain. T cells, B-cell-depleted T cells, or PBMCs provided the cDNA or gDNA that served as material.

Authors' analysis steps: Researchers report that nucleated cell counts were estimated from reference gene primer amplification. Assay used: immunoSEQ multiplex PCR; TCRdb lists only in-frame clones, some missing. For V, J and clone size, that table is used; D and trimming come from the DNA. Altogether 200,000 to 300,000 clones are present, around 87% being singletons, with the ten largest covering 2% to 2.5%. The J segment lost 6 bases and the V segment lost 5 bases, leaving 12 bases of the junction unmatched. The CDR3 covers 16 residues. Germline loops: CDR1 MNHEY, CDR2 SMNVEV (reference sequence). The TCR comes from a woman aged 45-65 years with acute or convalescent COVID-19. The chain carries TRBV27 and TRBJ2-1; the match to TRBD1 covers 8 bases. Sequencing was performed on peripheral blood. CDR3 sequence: CASSLIPGTGGNEQFF. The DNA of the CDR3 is TGTGCCAGCAGTCTGATACCGGGGACAGGAGGCAATGAGCAGTTCTTC.